A single sample is the source of the 23 T cell receptor beta chains below, sequenced in a study of beta chain features in type 1 diabetes. Of the isolated RNA, all was reverse transcribed, and so the sequenced material was expressed TCRB transcripts. The protocol was immunoSEQ multiplex PCR, while the TCRdb copy is restricted to in-frame clones and leaves out a portion. The sample contains some 900,000 clones, roughly 17% of which appear only once. The specimen sequenced was naive CD4+ T cells from blood. These receptors all stem from a woman aged 18 to 35 in good health.

This sequence joins TRBV2 and TRBJ2-7, with 7 bases fitting TRBD1. The ends lost 6 bases at V and 6 bases at J; junction bases unmatched: 8. CDR1 is SNHLY and CDR2 is FYNNEI in the germline V gene. The CDR3 loop spans 13 amino acids. The DNA for the CDR3 is TGTGCCAGCAGGGGTACAGGGGTCGGCGAGCAGTACTTC. It yields the protein CASRGTGVGEQYF.

This clone was counted between two and nine times. This sequence joins TRBV6-1 and TRBJ2-1, with 7 nucleotides matching TRBD1. The V gene's germline CDR1 is MNHNS and CDR2 SASEGT. The CDR3 runs 15 residues. Trimming cost V 2 bases and J 0 bases; bases outside gene matches: 1. The CDR3 DNA reads TGTGCCAGCAGTGAATGGGACAGCTCCTACAATGAGCAGTTCTTC. It yields the protein CASSEWDSSYNEQFF.

This clone showed up just a few times. The chain carries TRBV5-6 and TRBJ1-5; possibly TRBD1 for D (6 bases). The CDR3 contains 14 residues. V dropped 2 bases and J dropped 4 bases, with 10 bases sitting between them. Germline V lookup: CDR1 SGHDT, CDR2 YYEEEE. CDR3 in DNA: TGTGCCAGCAGCTTTGGGACAAGTAATCAGCCCCAGCATTTT. Protein: CASSFGTSNQPQHF.

This clone has more than one count but fewer than ten. V gene TRBV9 combines with J gene TRBJ1-3, with TRBD1 as a possible D gene (5 bases). V was shortened by 0 bases and J by 2 bases, with 12 bases between the two germline ends. The CDR3 loop spans 16 amino acids. Per the germline V gene, CDR1 is SGDLS and CDR2 is YYNGEE. The CDR3 sequence is CASSVEGRYPGNTIYF. The CDR3 DNA reads TGTGCCAGCAGCGTAGAGGGGCGCTACCCTGGAAACACCATATATTTT.

The chain is built from TRBV6-1 and TRBJ2-7; D might be TRBD1 (5 bases). Germline V gene sequence: CDR1 MNHNS, CDR2 SASEGT. The germline V and J ends were trimmed by 3 bases and 5 bases, with 17 bases remaining between them. This CDR3 spans 15 amino acids. CDR3 DNA: TGTGCCAGCAGTGACCACAGGAGACTCGTCCACGAGCAGTACTTC. Its protein product is CASSDHRRLVHEQYF.

This clone occurred a few times. The genes are TRBV6-6 and TRBJ2-6, with 7 bases matching TRBD2. The CDR3 has 15 amino acids. With 6 bases clipped from V and 2 bases from J, the junction kept 4 bases outside the gene matches. Germline V gene data show CDR1 as MNHNY and CDR2 as SVGAGI (reference sequence). The chain's CDR3 is CASRPSGTGANVLTF. In DNA form, the CDR3 reads TGTGCCAGCAGACCCAGCGGGACTGGGGCCAACGTCCTGACTTTC.

The rearrangement uses TRBV18 and TRBJ1-1; D uncertain. Germline V gene lookup returns CDR1 KGHSH and CDR2 LQKENI. The CDR3 has 14 residues. V lost 7 bases and J 5 bases, leaving 17 bases between the germline ends. CDR3 DNA: TGTGCCAGCTTTCCACCGGGTATGGCGACTGAAGCTTTCTTT. It specifies CASFPPGMATEAFF.

In its sample, this clone was seen a few times. CDR3 bases: TGTGCCATCAGTGAACAGGGTATCGGCACCGGGGAGCTGTTTTTT. This sequence encodes CAISEQGIGTGELFF. The genes are TRBV10-3 and TRBJ2-2; maybe TRBD1 (6 bases). The CDR3 has 15 residues. V gave up 3 bases and J gave up 4 bases, with 12 bases separating them. Per germline, CDR1 ENHRY and CDR2 SYGVKD.

A remark on this clone: This specimen includes other DNA sequences encoding the same CDR3. J is TRBJ2-1 and V is TRBV5-1; 7 bases are shared with TRBD2. In germline, CDR1 is SGHRS, CDR2 YFSETQ. The CDR3 is 15 residues long. The V and J ends lost 2 bases and 1 base, in that order; junction bases with no gene match: 3. Here the CDR3 reads CASSLGTTSYNEQFF. The CDR3 nucleotides are TGCGCCAGCAGCTTAGGGACTACGTCCTACAATGAGCAGTTCTTC. Filled out from reference TRBV5-1 and TRBJ2-1, the complete variable domain reads KAGVTQTPRYLIKTRGQQVTLSCSPISGHRSVSWYQQTPGQGLQFLFEYFSETQRNKGNFPGRFSGRQFSNSRSEMNVSTLELGDSALYLCASSLGTTSYNEQFFGPGTRLTVL.

This clone was recorded a few times. In the same sample, other DNA sequences code for this CDR3. This rearrangement joins TRBV18 to TRBJ2-5, with D unclear. Germline CDR1 reads KGHSH; CDR2 reads LQKENI. The CDR3 length is 12 residues. V was trimmed by 2 bases and J by 1 base, leaving 2 bases between them. CDR3 protein: CASSPIQETQYF. CDR3 in DNA: TGTGCCAGCTCACCAATCCAAGAGACCCAGTACTTC.

This clone occurred a few times. This chain connects TRBV5-4 to TRBJ1-2; no clear D. The V end was cut by 0 bases, the J end by 5 bases, with 20 bases between. The CDR3 spans 17 residues. Germline CDR1 is SGHNT and CDR2 is YYREEE (reference sequence). This chain's CDR3 is CASSLVGGGQSRYGYTF. In DNA, the CDR3 is TGTGCCAGCAGCTTGGTTGGAGGTGGTCAGTCGAGGTATGGCTACACCTTC.

This sequence joins TRBV11-2 and TRBJ2-1, with D perhaps matching TRBD2 (6 bases). CDR1 is SGHAT, CDR2 FQNNGV, per germline. V was cut by 5 bases and J by 5 bases, with 13 bases left in between. The CDR3 has 14 amino acids. The CDR3 DNA follows: TGTGCCAGCAGCCCTACTAGCCGTAACAATGAGCAGTTCTTC. Translation: CASSPTSRNNEQFF.

This chain links TRBV7-2 with TRBJ1-2; D ambiguous. V was shortened by 2 bases and J by 4 bases, with 11 bases between the two germline ends. The CDR3 sequence is 14 residues long. Germline V gene sequence: CDR1 SGHTA, CDR2 FQGNSA. CDR3 bases: TGTGCCAGCAGCTTAACTGTTCGGAGCTATGGCTACACCTTC. This translates into CASSLTVRSYGYTF.

This chain connects TRBV28 to TRBJ2-2; 11 bases align to TRBD2. The CDR3 covers 16 residues. V gave up 8 bases and J gave up 4 bases; unmatched junction bases: 9. Germline V gene data show CDR1 as MDHEN and CDR2 as SYDVKM. The CDR3 reads CASQPLGLAGTGELFF. The CDR3 DNA is TGTGCCAGCCAACCGCTAGGACTAGCGGGCACCGGGGAGCTGTTTTTT.

The chain is built from TRBV28 and TRBJ2-2, with 11 bases aligning to TRBD2. The CDR3 is made up of 18 amino acids. The J segment lost 2 bases and the V segment lost 5 bases, leaving 10 bases of the junction unmatched. Per germline, CDR1 MDHEN and CDR2 SYDVKM. DNA of the CDR3: TGTGCCAGCAGTCCAAGACTAGCGGGGATTAAAAACACCGGGGAGCTGTTTTTT. This encodes CASSPRLAGIKNTGELFF.

The chain employs TRBV7-8 and TRBJ2-7; D is unresolved. The CDR3 consists of 15 residues. Per germline, CDR1 SGHVS and CDR2 FQNEAQ. The V gene lost 2 bases and the J gene lost 0 bases, with 11 bases spanning the gap. CDR3 DNA sequence: TGTGCCAGCAGCTTACAGTCCTCCCTCTCCTACGAGCAGTACTTC. Its translation is CASSLQSSLSYEQYF.

This clone occurred a few times. This sequence joins TRBV6-5 and TRBJ2-5; D uncertain. Germline CDR1 and CDR2: MNHEY and SVGAGI. This CDR3 is built from 12 residues. V was trimmed by 5 bases and J by 5 bases, leaving 9 bases between them. This chain's CDR3 is CASSEEMETQYF. In DNA form, the CDR3 reads TGTGCCAGCAGTGAAGAGATGGAGACCCAGTACTTC.

Only a few counts were recorded for this clone. Given a much more abundant clone one base away, this may be a read error. Other DNA sequences in this specimen translate into the identical CDR3. The CDR3 protein is CASREETQYF. CDR3 DNA: TGTGCCAGCAGGGAAGAGACCCAGTACTTC. The V gene is TRBV6-1, the J gene TRBJ2-5; D not resolved. This CDR3 region has 10 residues. In germline, CDR1 is MNHNS, CDR2 SASEGT.

In its sample, this clone was seen a few times. V and J are TRBV27 and TRBJ1-1; D is undetermined. Germline V gene lookup returns CDR1 MNHEY and CDR2 SMNVEV (reference sequence). This CDR3 spans 13 amino acids. The V and J ends lost 2 bases and 1 base respectively, with 5 bases between them. CDR3: CASSLLANTEAFF. The CDR3 DNA follows: TGTGCCAGCAGTTTACTGGCGAACACTGAAGCTTTCTTT.

This clone has more than one count but fewer than ten. Within the sample, other DNA sequences also encode this same CDR3. This chain connects TRBV6-1 to TRBJ2-6; D gene uncertain. The CDR3 consists of 13 residues. The V and J ends lost 4 bases and 0 bases respectively, with 1 base between them. Germline CDR1 is MNHNS and CDR2 is SASEGT. CDR3 in amino acids: CASSGSGANVLTF. The CDR3 coding sequence is TGTGCCAGCAGTGGCTCTGGGGCCAACGTCCTGACTTTC.

The rearrangement links TRBV4-3 to TRBJ2-5; no clear D. Trimming shortened V by 5 bases and J by 1 base, and 8 bases separated the two germline ends. The CDR3 has 13 amino acids. In germline, CDR1 is LGHNA, CDR2 YSLEER. CDR3 nucleotides: TGCGCCAGCAGCGCTGGGATCCAAGAGACCCAGTACTTC. It specifies CASSAGIQETQYF.

The table lists this clone with many counts. The rearrangement uses TRBV10-3 and TRBJ2-1, with 7 positions matching TRBD1. Germline CDR1 is ENHRY and CDR2 is SYGVKD. V lost 3 bases and J lost 6; bases outside the gene matches: 5. The CDR3 runs 14 residues. The CDR3 DNA reads TGTGCCATCAGTGACCGGACAGGAGGCAATGAGCAGTTCTTC. Protein product: CAISDRTGGNEQFF.

This clone has a handful of counts. V is TRBV7-9 and J is TRBJ2-5; tentatively, D is TRBD1 (6 bases). CDR3 length: 14 amino acids. Germline values: CDR1 SEHNR, CDR2 FQNEAQ (reference sequence). Trimming took off 4 bases at V and 2 bases at J, with 11 bases between the two ends. The CDR3: CASSSGHSQETQYF. Here the CDR3 DNA reads TGTGCCAGCAGCTCGGGACACTCTCAAGAGACCCAGTACTTC.